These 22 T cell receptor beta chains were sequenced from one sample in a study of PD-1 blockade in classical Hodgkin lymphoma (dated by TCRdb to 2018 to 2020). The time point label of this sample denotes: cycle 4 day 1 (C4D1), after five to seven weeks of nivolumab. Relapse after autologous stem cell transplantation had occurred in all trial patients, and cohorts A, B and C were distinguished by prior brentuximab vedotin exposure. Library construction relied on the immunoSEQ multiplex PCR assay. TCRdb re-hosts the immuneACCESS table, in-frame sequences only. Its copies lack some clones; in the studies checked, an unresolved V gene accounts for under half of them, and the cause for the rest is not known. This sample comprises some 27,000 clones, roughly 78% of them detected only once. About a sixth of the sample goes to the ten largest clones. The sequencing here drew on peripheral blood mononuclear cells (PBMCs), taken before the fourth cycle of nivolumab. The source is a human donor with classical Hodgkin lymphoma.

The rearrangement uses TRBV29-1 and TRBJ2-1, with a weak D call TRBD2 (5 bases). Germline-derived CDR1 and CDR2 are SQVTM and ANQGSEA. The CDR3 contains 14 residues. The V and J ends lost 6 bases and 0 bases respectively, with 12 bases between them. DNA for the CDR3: TGCAGCGTGCGGAGGTCCAGCTCCTACAATGAGCAGTTCTTC. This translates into CSVRRSSSYNEQFF.

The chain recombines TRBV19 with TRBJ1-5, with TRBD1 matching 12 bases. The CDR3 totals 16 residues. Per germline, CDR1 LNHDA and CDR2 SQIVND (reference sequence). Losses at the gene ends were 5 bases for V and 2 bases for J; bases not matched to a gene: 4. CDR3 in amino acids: CASSAGQGARNQPQHF. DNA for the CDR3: TGTGCCAGTAGTGCGGGACAGGGGGCTCGCAATCAGCCCCAGCATTTT.

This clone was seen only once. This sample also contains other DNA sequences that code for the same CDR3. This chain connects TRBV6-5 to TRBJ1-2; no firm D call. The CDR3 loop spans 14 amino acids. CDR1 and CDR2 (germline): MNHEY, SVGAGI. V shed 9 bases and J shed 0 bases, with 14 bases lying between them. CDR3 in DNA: TGTGCCAGTAGTCAGGACGGCTCTAACTATGGCTACACCTTC. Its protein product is CASSQDGSNYGYTF.

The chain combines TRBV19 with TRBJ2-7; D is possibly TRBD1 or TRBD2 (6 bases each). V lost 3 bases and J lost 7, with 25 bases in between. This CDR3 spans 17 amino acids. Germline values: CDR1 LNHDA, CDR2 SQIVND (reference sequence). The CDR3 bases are TGTGCCAGTAGTATGGGGGGCACCGGGACACAAGCCGAGGAGCAGTACTTC. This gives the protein CASSMGGTGTQAEEQYF.

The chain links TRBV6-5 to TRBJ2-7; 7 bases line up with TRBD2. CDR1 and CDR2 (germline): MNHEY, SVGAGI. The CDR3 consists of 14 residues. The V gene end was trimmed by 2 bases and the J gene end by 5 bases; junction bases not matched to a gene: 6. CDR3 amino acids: CASSYGGSSHEQYF. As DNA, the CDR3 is TGTGCCAGCAGTTACGGCGGGAGTAGCCACGAGCAGTACTTC.

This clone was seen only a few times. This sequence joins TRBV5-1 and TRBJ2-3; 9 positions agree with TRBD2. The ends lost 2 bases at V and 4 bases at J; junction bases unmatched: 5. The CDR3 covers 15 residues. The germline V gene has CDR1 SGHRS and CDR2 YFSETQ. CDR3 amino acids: CASSLISGSPDTQYF. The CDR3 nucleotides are TGCGCCAGCAGCTTAATTAGCGGGAGTCCAGATACGCAGTATTTT.

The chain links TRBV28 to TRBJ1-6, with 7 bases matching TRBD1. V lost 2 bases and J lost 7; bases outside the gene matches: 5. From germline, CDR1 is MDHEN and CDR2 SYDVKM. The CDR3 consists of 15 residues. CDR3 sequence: CASSLITGVNSPLHF. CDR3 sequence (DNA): TGTGCCAGCAGTTTAATTACAGGGGTAAATTCACCCCTCCACTTT.

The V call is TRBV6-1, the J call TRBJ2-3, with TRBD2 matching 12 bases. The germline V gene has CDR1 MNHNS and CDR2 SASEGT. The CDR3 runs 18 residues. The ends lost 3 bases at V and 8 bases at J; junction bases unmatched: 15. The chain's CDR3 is CASSDNQLRLAGAGTQYF. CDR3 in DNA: TGTGCCAGCAGTGATAACCAATTGCGACTAGCGGGAGCTGGTACGCAGTATTTT.

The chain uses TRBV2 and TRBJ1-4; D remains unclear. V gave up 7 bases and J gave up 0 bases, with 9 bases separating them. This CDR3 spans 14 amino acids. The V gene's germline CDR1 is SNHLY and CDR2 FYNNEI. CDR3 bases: TGTGCCAGCAAGGTTTCTGCAACTAATGAAAAACTGTTTTTT. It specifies CASKVSATNEKLFF.

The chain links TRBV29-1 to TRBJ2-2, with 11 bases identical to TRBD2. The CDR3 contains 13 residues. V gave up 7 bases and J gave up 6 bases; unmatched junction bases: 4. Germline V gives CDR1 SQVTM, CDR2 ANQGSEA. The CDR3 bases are TGCAGCGCCGCACTAGCGGGAGCCGGGGAGCTGTTTTTT. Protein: CSAALAGAGELFF.

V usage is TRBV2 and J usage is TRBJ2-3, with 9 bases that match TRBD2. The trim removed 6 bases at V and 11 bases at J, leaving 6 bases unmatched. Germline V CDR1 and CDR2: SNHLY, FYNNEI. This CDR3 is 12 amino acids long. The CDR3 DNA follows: TGTGCCAGCAGGGATAGCGGGAGAGGGCAGTATTTT. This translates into CASRDSGRGQYF.

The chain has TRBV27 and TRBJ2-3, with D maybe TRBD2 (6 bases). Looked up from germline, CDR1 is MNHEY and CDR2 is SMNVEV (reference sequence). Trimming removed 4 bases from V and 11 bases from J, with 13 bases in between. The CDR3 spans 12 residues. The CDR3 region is CASSWRGTQQYF. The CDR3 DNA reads TGTGCCAGCAGTTGGAGGGGCACTCAGCAGTATTTT.

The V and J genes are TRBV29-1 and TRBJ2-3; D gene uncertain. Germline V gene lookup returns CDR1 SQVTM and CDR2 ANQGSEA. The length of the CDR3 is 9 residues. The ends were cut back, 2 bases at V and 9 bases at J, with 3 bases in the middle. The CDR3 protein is CSVESTQYF. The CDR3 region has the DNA TGCAGCGTTGAATCCACGCAGTATTTT.

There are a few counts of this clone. CDR3 in DNA: TGTGCCAGTAGCCGTGGACAGAACACCGGGGAGCTGTTTTTT. The encoded protein is CASSRGQNTGELFF. The chain couples TRBV19 to TRBJ2-2; D might be TRBD1 (5 bases). Germline assignment: CDR1 LNHDA and CDR2 SQIVND (reference sequence). This CDR3 has 14 amino acids. Trimming took 6 bases from V and 1 from J, leaving 9 bases between them.

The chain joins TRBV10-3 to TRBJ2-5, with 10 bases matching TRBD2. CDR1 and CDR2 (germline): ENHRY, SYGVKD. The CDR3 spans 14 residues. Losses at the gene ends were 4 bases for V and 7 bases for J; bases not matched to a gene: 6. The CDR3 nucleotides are TGTGCCATCAGTGCTGAGCGGGAGGGTCGGACCCAGTACTTC. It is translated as CAISAEREGRTQYF.

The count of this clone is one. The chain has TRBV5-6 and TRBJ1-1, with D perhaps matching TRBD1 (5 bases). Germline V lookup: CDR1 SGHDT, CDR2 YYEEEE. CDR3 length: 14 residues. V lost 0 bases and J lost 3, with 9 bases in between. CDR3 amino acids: CASSLGDEDTEAFF. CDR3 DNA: TGTGCCAGCAGCTTGGGGGACGAGGACACTGAAGCTTTCTTT.

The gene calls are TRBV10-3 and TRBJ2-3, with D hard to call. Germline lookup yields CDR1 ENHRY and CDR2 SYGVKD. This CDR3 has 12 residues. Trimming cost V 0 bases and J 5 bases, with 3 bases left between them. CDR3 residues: CAISESVDTQYF. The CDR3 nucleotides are TGTGCCATCAGTGAGTCTGTAGATACGCAGTATTTT.

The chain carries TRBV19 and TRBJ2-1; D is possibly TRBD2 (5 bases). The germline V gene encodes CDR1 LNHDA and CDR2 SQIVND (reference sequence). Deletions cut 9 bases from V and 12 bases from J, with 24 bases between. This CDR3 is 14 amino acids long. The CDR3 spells CASRGSGSHPGQFF. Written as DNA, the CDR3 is TGTGCCAGCCGAGGGTCTGGCTCTCACCCGGGGCAGTTCTTC.

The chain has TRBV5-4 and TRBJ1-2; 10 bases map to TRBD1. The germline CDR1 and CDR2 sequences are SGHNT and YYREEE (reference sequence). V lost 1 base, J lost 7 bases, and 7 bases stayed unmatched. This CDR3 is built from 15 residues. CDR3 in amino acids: CASSLKGTGVFGYTF. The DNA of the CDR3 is TGTGCCAGCAGCTTGAAGGGGACAGGGGTTTTTGGCTACACCTTC.

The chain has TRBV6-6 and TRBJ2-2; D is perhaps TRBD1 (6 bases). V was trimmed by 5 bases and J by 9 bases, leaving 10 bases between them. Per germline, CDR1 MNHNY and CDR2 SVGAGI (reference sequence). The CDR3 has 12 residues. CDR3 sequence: CASSLGQRELFF. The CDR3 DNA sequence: TGTGCCAGCAGTCTCGGACAGCGGGAGCTGTTTTTT.

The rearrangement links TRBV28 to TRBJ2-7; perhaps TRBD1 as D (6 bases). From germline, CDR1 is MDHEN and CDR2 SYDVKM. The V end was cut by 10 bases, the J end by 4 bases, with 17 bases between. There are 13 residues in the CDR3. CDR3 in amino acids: CATHRGRGYEQYF. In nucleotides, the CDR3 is TGTGCCACCCACCGGGGCAGGGGTTACGAGCAGTACTTC.

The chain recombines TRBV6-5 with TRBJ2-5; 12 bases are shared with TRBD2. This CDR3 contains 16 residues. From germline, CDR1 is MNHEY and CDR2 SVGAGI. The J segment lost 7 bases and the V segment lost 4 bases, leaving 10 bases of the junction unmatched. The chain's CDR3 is CASSSLAGGRLGTQYF. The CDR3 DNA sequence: TGTGCCAGCAGTTCCCTAGCGGGAGGGCGATTAGGGACCCAGTACTTC.